This T cell receptor beta chain was retrieved from a study of T cell changes during pregnancy in multiple sclerosis. Assay used: immunoSEQ multiplex PCR; TCRdb lists only in-frame clones, some missing. Here the sample spans about 39,000 clones, roughly 93% being singletons. This CDR3 has 15 amino acids. The germline V gene has CDR1 SGHNT and CDR2 YYREEE (reference sequence). After removal of 0 bases from V and 6 bases from J, the junction contained 4 bases not matched to a gene. The rearrangement links TRBV5-4 to TRBJ2-3, with TRBD2 matching over 10 bases. Sequences were derived from CD4+ T cells from peripheral blood mononuclear cells, sampled after pregnancy. The origin of this receptor is a female donor with multiple sclerosis, enrolled in a pregnancy study. CDR3 sequence (DNA): TGTGCCAGCAGCTTGGCCCTAGCGGGGGTGGATACGCAGTATTTT. Its translation is CASSLALAGVDTQYF. The entire variable domain, with the rest obtained from reference TRBV5-4 and TRBJ2-3, is as follows: ETGVTQSPTHLIKTRGQQVTLRCSSQSGHNTVSWYQQALGQGPQFIFQYYREEENGRGNFPPRFSGLQFPNYSSELNVNALELDDSALYLCASSLALAGVDTQYFGPGTRLTVL.